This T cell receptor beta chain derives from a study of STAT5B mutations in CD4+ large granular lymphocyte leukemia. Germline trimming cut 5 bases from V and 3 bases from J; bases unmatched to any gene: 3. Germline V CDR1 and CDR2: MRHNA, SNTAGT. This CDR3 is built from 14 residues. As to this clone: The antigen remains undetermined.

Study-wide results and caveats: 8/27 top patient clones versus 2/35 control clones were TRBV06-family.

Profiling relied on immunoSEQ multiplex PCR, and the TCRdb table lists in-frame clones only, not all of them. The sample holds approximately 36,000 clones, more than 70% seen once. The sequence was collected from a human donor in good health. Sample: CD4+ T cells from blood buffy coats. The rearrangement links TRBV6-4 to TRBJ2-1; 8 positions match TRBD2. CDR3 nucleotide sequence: TGTGCCAGCAGTCCCGGGACTAGCTACAATGAGCAGTTCTTC. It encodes CASSPGTSYNEQFF.